The 10 T cell receptor beta chains below come from one sample, sequenced in a study of beta chain features in type 1 diabetes. Expressed TCRB transcripts got sequenced, as all isolated RNA was reverse transcribed. Assay used: immunoSEQ multiplex PCR; TCRdb lists only in-frame clones, some missing. This repertoire shows 390,000 or so clones, over 11% found once; its top ten account for about 0.034%. The sample taken for sequencing was naive CD4+ T cells from blood. The receptors originated from a man aged 25 to 45 in good health.

The rearrangement uses TRBV27 and TRBJ2-7; D uncertain. Trimming left V 4 bases short and J 5 bases short, with 15 bases between. Germline V gives CDR1 MNHEY, CDR2 SMNVEV (reference sequence). There are 14 residues in the CDR3. The DNA for the CDR3 is TGTGCCAGCAGTTCCGCCCCTTTTTCCGACGAGCAGTACTTC. This encodes CASSSAPFSDEQYF.

The rearrangement links TRBV30 to TRBJ2-3; D is undetermined. Between the trimmed V and J ends, which lost 4 bases and 4 bases, there was a span of 9 bases. The CDR3 extends over 12 amino acids. Looked up from germline, CDR1 is GTSNPN and CDR2 is SVGIG (reference sequence). The CDR3 DNA reads TGTGCCTGGACGTCCGCCGCAGATACGCAGTATTTT. It is translated as CAWTSAADTQYF.

This clone appeared a few times. CDR3 nucleotides: TGTGCCAGCAGCCTACGACTAGCGGGAGAGGTCTACAATGAGCAGTTCTTC. The encoded protein is CASSLRLAGEVYNEQFF. The rearrangement joins TRBV9 to TRBJ2-1, with 12 bases lining up with TRBD2. J lost 3 bases, V lost 4 bases, and 8 bases had no gene match. CDR1 and CDR2 (germline): SGDLS, YYNGEE. This CDR3 has 17 amino acids.

This clone was seen more than once but under ten times. J is TRBJ2-7 and V is TRBV6-6; D may be TRBD1 (5 bases). The CDR3 is 12 amino acids. CDR1 is MNHNY and CDR2 is SVGAGI in the germline V gene (reference sequence). V dropped 6 bases and J dropped 3 bases, with 9 bases sitting between them. DNA for the CDR3: TGTGCCAGCAGCCAGGGCGTCTACGAGCAGTACGTC. It specifies CASSQGVYEQYV.

The chain carries TRBV5-4 and TRBJ1-6; 7 bases match TRBD1. There are 15 residues in the CDR3. Losses at the gene ends were 5 bases for V and 5 bases for J; bases not matched to a gene: 7. CDR1 is SGHNT and CDR2 is YYREEE in the germline V gene (reference sequence). In DNA form, the CDR3 reads TGTGCCAGCAGTACGATGGGACAGCATAATTCACCCCTCCACTTT. It translates to CASSTMGQHNSPLHF.

This clone was seen a few times. The rearrangement links TRBV4-2 to TRBJ2-1, with unresolved D. V was pared by 3 bases and J by 10 bases, with 10 bases between. The germline CDR1 and CDR2 sequences are LGHNA and YNFKEQ. The CDR3 runs 12 residues. The CDR3 DNA is TGTGCCAGCAGCCACGTTCCCCCGGAGCAGTTCTTC. Its translation: CASSHVPPEQFF.

This clone was counted a few times. The V gene is TRBV6-6, the J gene TRBJ1-2, with a possible D match to TRBD1 (6 bases). This CDR3 region has 16 residues. V lost 0 bases to trimming and J lost 0 bases, with 11 bases between them. Germline CDR1 reads MNHNY; CDR2 reads SVGAGI (reference sequence). In DNA, the CDR3 is TGTGCCAGCAGTTACTCTCCGGGGGGCCCTAACTATGGCTACACCTTC. It encodes CASSYSPGGPNYGYTF.

The gene calls are TRBV27 and TRBJ1-6; D possibly corresponds to TRBD1 (6 bases). The CDR3 runs to 17 residues. Looked up from germline, CDR1 is MNHEY and CDR2 is SMNVEV (reference sequence). Trimming left V 6 bases short and J 0 bases short, with 15 bases between. The CDR3 bases are TGTGCCAGCAGCCCCACAGGGTGGAGCTCCTATAATTCACCCCTCCACTTT. Its protein is CASSPTGWSSYNSPLHF.

V and J are TRBV29-1 and TRBJ1-4, with 8 bases matching TRBD1. CDR1 and CDR2 (germline): SQVTM, ANQGSEA. The V gene end was trimmed by 5 bases and the J gene end by 14 bases; junction bases not matched to a gene: 7. The CDR3 spans 11 residues. The CDR3 DNA reads as TGCAGCGTTAGACAGGGGACTGGGCTGTTTTTT. It translates to CSVRQGTGLFF.

The chain couples TRBV30 to TRBJ2-3, with D unclear. The CDR3 contains 13 residues. V was trimmed by 0 bases and J by 6 bases, leaving 10 bases between them. Germline assignment: CDR1 GTSNPN and CDR2 SVGIG (reference sequence). The DNA for the CDR3 is TGTGCCTGGAGTGTACGATTTGCGGATACGCAGTATTTT. This translates into CAWSVRFADTQYF.